These 28 T cell receptor beta chains share one sample of origin, sequenced in a study of blood T cells in healthy people across ages. For the second PCR, which ran for about 7 to 12 cycles, a sample-barcoded 5' primer and a J-beta primer mix were used. TCRdb reanalysed the 5' RACE reads using MiXCR and keeps one entry per CDR3 protein. The table lists about 1.6 million distinct CDR3 sequences, about 35% of them singletons, with about 10% in the top ten. Sequenced input: blood. The receptors were gathered from a woman aged 25-40 years in good health.

This clonotype was observed at least ten times. CDR3 in amino acids: CSARWRHNEQFF. CDR3 in DNA: TGCAGTGCTAGGTGGCGCCACAATGAGCAGTTCTTC. The chain links TRBV20-1 to TRBJ2-1; D is unclear. Germline V CDR1 and CDR2: DFQATT, SNEGSKA (reference sequence). V was cut by 3 bases and J by 5 bases, with 8 bases left in between. The CDR3 is 12 residues long.

Many counts were recorded for this clonotype. The rearrangement uses TRBV29-1 and TRBJ1-2, with D perhaps matching TRBD1 (5 bases). Per the germline V gene, CDR1 is SQVTM and CDR2 is ANQGSEA. The CDR3 loop spans 12 amino acids. Trimming removed 6 bases at V and 4 bases at J, with 12 bases between. CDR3: CSVARAGYGYTF. The CDR3 nucleotides are TGCAGCGTGGCCAGGGCGGGCTATGGCTACACCTTC.

This clonotype was detected a few times. The chain joins TRBV20-1 to TRBJ1-2; D possibly corresponds to TRBD1 (5 bases). V lost 3 bases, J lost 4 bases, and 9 bases lay in between. Germline CDR1 reads DFQATT; CDR2 reads SNEGSKA (reference sequence). The CDR3 is made up of 12 amino acids. The chain's CDR3 is CSASGGFYGYTF. The CDR3 DNA is TGCAGTGCTAGCGGGGGTTTCTATGGCTACACCTTC.

The rearrangement joins TRBV20-1 to TRBJ1-2; D possibly corresponds to TRBD1 (5 bases). CDR1 DFQATT and CDR2 SNEGSKA come from the germline V gene (reference sequence). The CDR3 loop spans 13 amino acids. Trimming cost V 6 bases and J 8 bases, with 19 bases left between them. The CDR3 here is CSAPGRGGQGYTF. CDR3 nucleotides: TGCAGTGCCCCAGGGCGGGGAGGACAAGGCTACACCTTC.

This clonotype turned up a few times. The V call is TRBV7-2, the J call TRBJ2-1; 8 bases map to TRBD2. The CDR3 loop spans 15 amino acids. The V segment lost 1 base and the J segment 4 bases; nucleotides outside the gene matches: 3. The V gene's germline CDR1 is SGHTA and CDR2 FQGNSA. The chain's CDR3 is CASSLGLAQYNEQFF. The CDR3, as DNA: TGTGCCAGCAGCTTAGGACTAGCGCAATACAATGAGCAGTTCTTC.

CDR3 sequence: CASRTDSVYNEQFF. The CDR3 DNA is TGTGCCAGCAGAACGGACTCCGTATACAATGAGCAGTTCTTC. The rearrangement links TRBV12-3 or TRBV12-4 to TRBJ2-1, with D tentatively TRBD2 (5 bases). V dropped 6 bases and J dropped 4 bases, with 13 bases sitting between them. This CDR3 comprises 14 residues.

The chain links TRBV5-1 to TRBJ2-7; D is possibly TRBD2 (6 bases). There are 13 residues in the CDR3. CDR1 SGHRS and CDR2 YFSETQ come from the germline V gene. V dropped 4 bases and J dropped 5 bases, with 13 bases sitting between them. CDR3 coding DNA: TGCGCCAGCAGCGACGGGAGTTTCGACGAGCAGTACTTC. Translated, it gives CASSDGSFDEQYF.

Regarding this clonotype: Its ends do not fully match the called genes, so a read error is possible. The chain carries TRBV20-1 and TRBJ2-1; 15 positions agree with TRBD2. The CDR3 loop spans 17 amino acids. CDR1 is DFQATT and CDR2 is SNEGSKA in the germline V gene (reference sequence). The CDR3 sequence is CSARRGLAGGIINEQFF. The CDR3 nucleotides are TGTAGTGCTAGACGGGGACTAGCGGGGGGAATAATCAATGAGCAGTTCTTC.

This clonotype was picked up a small number of times. Here the CDR3 reads CAISGEQGAVYGYTF. The DNA of the CDR3 is TGTGCCATCAGTGGAGAACAGGGGGCTGTCTATGGCTACACCTTC. V gene TRBV10-3 combines with J gene TRBJ1-2; 9 bases line up with TRBD1. CDR1 ENHRY and CDR2 SYGVKD come from the germline V gene. Losses at the gene ends were 4 bases for V and 4 bases for J; bases not matched to a gene: 7. The CDR3 contains 15 residues.

The chain recombines TRBV7-9 with TRBJ2-1; D may be TRBD1 or TRBD2 (6 bases each). Trimming took 4 bases from V and 0 from J, leaving 16 bases between them. Germline CDR1 is SEHNR and CDR2 is FQNEAQ (reference sequence). This CDR3 spans 17 amino acids. CDR3 amino acids: CASSSAGQLSSYNEQFF. CDR3 coding DNA: TGTGCCAGCAGCTCGGCGGGACAACTCTCCTCCTACAATGAGCAGTTCTTC.

The CDR3 DNA reads TGTGCCAGCAGATCACATCATAGCGGGGGGGGATACAATGAGCAGTTCTTC. Amino acid sequence: CASRSHHSGGGYNEQFF. This chain connects TRBV28 to TRBJ2-1, with 11 bases matching TRBD2. Trimming took 6 bases from V and 4 from J; bases not matched to a gene: 11. The CDR3 spans 17 residues. From germline, CDR1 is MDHEN and CDR2 SYDVKM.

The rearrangement uses TRBV3-1 and TRBJ2-7, with a possible D match to TRBD2 (6 bases). This CDR3 has 14 amino acids. Trimming cost V 4 bases and J 7 bases, with 17 bases left between them. Germline V gene data show CDR1 as LGHDT and CDR2 as YNNKEL (reference sequence). The CDR3 sequence is CASSLRGGWREQYF. The CDR3 nucleotides are TGTGCCAGCAGCCTTCGTGGGGGGTGGAGGGAGCAGTACTTC.

The chain joins TRBV29-1 to TRBJ1-1; D perhaps matches TRBD1 (5 bases). The CDR3 contains 17 residues. Germline V gene data show CDR1 as SQVTM and CDR2 as ANQGSEA. Trimming pared 8 bases from V and 3 bases from J, leaving 28 bases between. The CDR3 bases are TGCAGCACATACTCTCCGGGACGGGGGTCTGTGGACACTGAAGCTTTCTTT. It specifies CSTYSPGRGSVDTEAFF.

This clonotype was counted at least ten times. This chain connects TRBV29-1 to TRBJ2-3; weak D call: TRBD2 (5 bases). The germline gives CDR1 SQVTM, CDR2 ANQGSEA. V was trimmed by 3 bases and J by 0 bases, leaving 16 bases between them. The CDR3 spans 16 residues. DNA for the CDR3: TGCAGCGTTGATAAAAGGGAGCGGACTAGCACAGATACGCAGTATTTT. It translates to CSVDKRERTSTDTQYF.

In its sample, this clonotype was seen many times. The gene calls are TRBV5-1 and TRBJ2-1; 11 bases are shared with TRBD2. With 1 base clipped from V and 4 bases from J, the junction kept 4 bases outside the gene matches. This CDR3 is built from 16 residues. Germline V gene lookup returns CDR1 SGHRS and CDR2 YFSETQ. Here the CDR3 DNA reads TGCGCCAGCAGCTTGAAGACTAGCGGGGTTTACAATGAGCAGTTCTTC. Translating it yields CASSLKTSGVYNEQFF.

This clonotype has just one count. J is TRBJ2-1 and V is TRBV20-1; 7 bases line up with TRBD2. Germline lookup yields CDR1 DFQATT and CDR2 SNEGSKA (reference sequence). V dropped 5 bases and J dropped 6; count of bases not matched to a gene: 1. The CDR3 length is 11 residues. The CDR3 is CSAWGGNEQFF. The CDR3, as DNA: TGCAGTGCTTGGGGGGGCAATGAGCAGTTCTTC.

V is TRBV11-2 and J is TRBJ2-5, with D perhaps assigned TRBD1 or TRBD2 (5 bases each). Trimming cost V 6 bases and J 2 bases, with 13 bases left between them. The CDR3 length is 14 residues. Germline V gene sequence: CDR1 SGHAT, CDR2 FQNNGV. CDR3 loop: CASSDGTSQETQYF. The DNA for the CDR3 is TGTGCCAGCAGTGACGGGACGTCTCAAGAGACCCAGTACTTC.

The CDR3 sequence is CSVDASGGVNEQFF. For the CDR3, the DNA is TGCAGCGTTGACGCCAGCGGGGGGGTCAATGAGCAGTTCTTC. The rearrangement uses TRBV29-1 and TRBJ2-1; the match to TRBD2 covers 10 bases. Germline V gene sequence: CDR1 SQVTM, CDR2 ANQGSEA. The J segment lost 6 bases and the V segment lost 3 bases, leaving 5 bases of the junction unmatched. CDR3 size: 14 residues.

This chain links TRBV6-1 with TRBJ2-7, with 8 bases that match TRBD2. The J call may be wrong; the DNA end is better matched by TRBJ2-1. CDR1 and CDR2 (germline): MNHNS, SASEGT. This CDR3 region has 14 residues. CDR3 sequence reads: CASSEEGLGSEQFF. The DNA for the CDR3 is TGTGCCAGCAGTGAAGAGGGACTAGGGTCTGAGCAGTTCTTC.

This chain connects TRBV7-9 to TRBJ2-5; D not certain. The V gene's germline CDR1 is SEHNR and CDR2 FQNEAQ (reference sequence). This CDR3 is built from 12 residues. Trimming removed 3 bases from V and 4 bases from J, with 6 bases in between. CDR3 DNA sequence: TGTGCCAGCAGCTTCCCGGTAGAGACCCAGTACTTC. Amino acid sequence: CASSFPVETQYF.

J is TRBJ2-7 and V is TRBV2, with a weak D call TRBD2 (6 bases). V was cut by 7 bases and J by 2 bases, with 15 bases left in between. Germline lookup yields CDR1 SNHLY and CDR2 FYNNEI. The CDR3 length is 14 residues. The CDR3 nucleotides are TGTGCCAGCATCCGCGGGACGGGCACCTACGAGCAGTACTTC. This gives the protein CASIRGTGTYEQYF.

This rearrangement joins TRBV4-1 to TRBJ2-5; D perhaps matches TRBD2 (6 bases). This CDR3 region has 17 residues. Germline lookup yields CDR1 MGHRA and CDR2 YSYEKL. V lost 0 bases and J lost 0, with 14 bases in between. This CDR3 is CASSQDGGAGYQETQYF. The CDR3 nucleotides are TGCGCCAGCAGCCAAGATGGAGGGGCAGGGTACCAAGAGACCCAGTACTTC.

This clonotype has only a few counts. The chain carries TRBV29-1 and TRBJ1-2, with D maybe TRBD1 (6 bases). The length of the CDR3 is 13 residues. Between the trimmed V and J ends, which lost 3 bases and 8 bases, there was a span of 16 bases. In germline, CDR1 is SQVTM, CDR2 ANQGSEA. The CDR3 loop reads CSVDGAGAEGYTF. The CDR3 bases are TGCAGCGTTGACGGTGCAGGGGCGGAAGGCTACACCTTC.

CDR3 sequence reads: CASSFGARASPLHF. The CDR3 DNA reads TGTGCCAGCAGTTTCGGTGCCAGGGCTTCACCCCTCCACTTT. The V and J genes are TRBV27 and TRBJ1-6; a weak D match, TRBD1 (5 bases). This CDR3 contains 14 residues. V shed 3 bases and J shed 9 bases, with 12 bases lying between them. CDR1 MNHEY and CDR2 SMNVEV come from the germline V gene (reference sequence).

For this clonotype: Germline and junction disagree at one end, which may indicate a read error. The chain carries TRBV7-9 and TRBJ1-1; no definite D call. Germline loops: CDR1 SEHNR, CDR2 FQNEAQ (reference sequence). CDR3 length equals 17 residues. The CDR3 nucleotides are TGTACCAGCGCCCAGGCCCCAGGCGACCCGATGAACACTGAAGCTTTCTTT. This sequence encodes CTSAQAPGDPMNTEAFF.

The rearrangement links TRBV7-2 to TRBJ2-7; D unresolved. The germline V and J ends were trimmed by 3 bases and 6 bases, with 12 bases remaining between them. Per the germline V gene, CDR1 is SGHTA and CDR2 is FQGNSA. CDR3 size: 13 residues. CDR3 amino acids: CASSFPGRFEQYF. For the CDR3, the DNA is TGTGCCAGCAGCTTCCCTGGACGGTTCGAGCAGTACTTC.

The rearrangement joins TRBV5-5 to TRBJ1-6; 8 bases fit TRBD1. The ends lost 4 bases at V and 10 bases at J; junction bases unmatched: 4. The CDR3 length is 13 residues. Germline V gives CDR1 SGHKS, CDR2 YYEKEE (reference sequence). The CDR3 loop is CASSQGAESPLHF. The CDR3 DNA sequence: TGTGCCAGCAGCCAGGGGGCTGAGTCACCCCTCCACTTT.

This clonotype was seen a few times. The J gene is TRBJ1-1, the V gene TRBV20-1; possible D gene TRBD1, 6 bases. Trimming cost V 1 base and J 3 bases, with 9 bases left between them. This CDR3 contains 13 residues. The V gene's germline CDR1 is DFQATT and CDR2 SNEGSKA (reference sequence). Here the CDR3 reads CSARAGADTEAFF. CDR3 DNA: TGCAGTGCTAGAGCGGGGGCTGACACTGAAGCTTTCTTT.